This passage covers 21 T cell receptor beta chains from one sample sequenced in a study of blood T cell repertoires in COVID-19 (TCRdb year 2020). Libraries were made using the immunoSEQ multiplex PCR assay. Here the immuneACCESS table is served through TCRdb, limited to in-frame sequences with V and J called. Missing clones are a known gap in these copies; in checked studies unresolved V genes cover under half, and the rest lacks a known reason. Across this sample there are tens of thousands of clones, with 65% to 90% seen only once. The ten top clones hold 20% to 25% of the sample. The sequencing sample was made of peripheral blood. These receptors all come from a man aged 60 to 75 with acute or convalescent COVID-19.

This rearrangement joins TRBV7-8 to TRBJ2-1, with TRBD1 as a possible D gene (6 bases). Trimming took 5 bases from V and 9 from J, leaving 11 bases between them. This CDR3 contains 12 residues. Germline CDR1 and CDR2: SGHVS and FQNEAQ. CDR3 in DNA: TGTGCCAGCAGCCTGGACAGTACTGAGCAGTTCTTC. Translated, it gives CASSLDSTEQFF.

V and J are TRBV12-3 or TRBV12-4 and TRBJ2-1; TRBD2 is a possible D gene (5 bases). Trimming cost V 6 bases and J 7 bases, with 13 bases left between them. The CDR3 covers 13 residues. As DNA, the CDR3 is TGTGCCAGCAGAAGGATACTAGTGAATGAGCAGTTCTTC. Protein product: CASRRILVNEQFF.

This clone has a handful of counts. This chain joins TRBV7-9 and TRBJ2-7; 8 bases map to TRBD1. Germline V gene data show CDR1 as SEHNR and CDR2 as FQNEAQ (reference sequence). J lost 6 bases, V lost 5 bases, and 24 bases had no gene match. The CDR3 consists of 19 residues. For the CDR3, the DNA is TGTGCCAGCAGCGCGGGCCACGGGACAGGCCGCACCCCATGGGGCGAGCAGTACTTC. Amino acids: CASSAGHGTGRTPWGEQYF.

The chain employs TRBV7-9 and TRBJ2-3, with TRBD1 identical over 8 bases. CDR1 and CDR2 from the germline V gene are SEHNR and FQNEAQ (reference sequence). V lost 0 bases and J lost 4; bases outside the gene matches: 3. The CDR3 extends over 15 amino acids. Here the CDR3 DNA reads TGTGCCAGCAGCTTAGCGGGACAGGTCTCAGATACGCAGTATTTT. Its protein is CASSLAGQVSDTQYF.

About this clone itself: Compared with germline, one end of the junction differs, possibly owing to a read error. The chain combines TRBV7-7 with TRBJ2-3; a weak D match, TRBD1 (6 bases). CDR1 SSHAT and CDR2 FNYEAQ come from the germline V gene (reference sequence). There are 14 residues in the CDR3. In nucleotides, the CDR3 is TGTGCTAGCAGCCCGGACAGTGGGGTAGATACGCAGTATTTT. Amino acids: CASSPDSGVDTQYF.

In nucleotides, the CDR3 is TGTGCCAGCAGCTTAAAGGTGGGGACAGGTAGGACTGAAGCTTTCTTT. Its translation is CASSLKVGTGRTEAFF. The rearrangement uses TRBV5-6 and TRBJ1-1; 8 nucleotides line up with TRBD1. V was pared by 2 bases and J by 5 bases, with 11 bases of the junction left unmatched. From germline, CDR1 is SGHDT and CDR2 YYEEEE. CDR3 length equals 16 residues. The whole variable domain, remainder taken from reference TRBV5-6 and TRBJ1-1, is DAGVTQSPTHLIKTRGQQVTLRCSPKSGHDTVSWYQQALGQGPQFIFQYYEEEERQRGNFPDRFSGHQFPNYSSELNVNALLLGDSALYLCASSLKVGTGRTEAFFGQGTRLTVV.

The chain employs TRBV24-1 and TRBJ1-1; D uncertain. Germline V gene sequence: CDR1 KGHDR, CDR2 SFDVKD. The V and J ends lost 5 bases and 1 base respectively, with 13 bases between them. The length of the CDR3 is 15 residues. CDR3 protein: CATSGATDGNTEAFF. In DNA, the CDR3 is TGTGCCACCAGTGGGGCAACGGATGGGAACACTGAAGCTTTCTTT.

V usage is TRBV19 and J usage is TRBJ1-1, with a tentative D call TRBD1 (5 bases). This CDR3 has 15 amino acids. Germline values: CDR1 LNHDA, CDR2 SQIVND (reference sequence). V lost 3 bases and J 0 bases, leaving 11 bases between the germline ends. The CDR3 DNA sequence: TGTGCCAGTAGTATCCCTGGGGGGGTGAACACTGAAGCTTTCTTT. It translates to CASSIPGGVNTEAFF.

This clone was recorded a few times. As DNA, the CDR3 is TGTGCCAGCTCACCGGGACAGGGTGAAAAACTGTTTTTT. It yields the protein CASSPGQGEKLFF. The chain employs TRBV18 and TRBJ1-4; 9 bases fit TRBD1. CDR3 length: 13 amino acids. The trim removed 3 bases at V and 7 bases at J, leaving 0 bases unmatched. The germline V gene has CDR1 KGHSH and CDR2 LQKENI.

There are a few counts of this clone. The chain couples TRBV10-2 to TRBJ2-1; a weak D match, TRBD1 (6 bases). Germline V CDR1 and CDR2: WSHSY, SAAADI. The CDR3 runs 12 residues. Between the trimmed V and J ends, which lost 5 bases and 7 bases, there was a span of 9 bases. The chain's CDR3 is CASSSQGNEQFF. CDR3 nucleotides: TGCGCCAGCAGTTCCCAGGGGAATGAGCAGTTCTTC.

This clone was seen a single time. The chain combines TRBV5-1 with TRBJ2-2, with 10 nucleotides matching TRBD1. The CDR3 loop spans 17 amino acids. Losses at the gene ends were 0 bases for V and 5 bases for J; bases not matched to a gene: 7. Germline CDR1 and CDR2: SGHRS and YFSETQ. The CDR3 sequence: CASSLDQTGGRTGELFF. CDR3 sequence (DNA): TGCGCCAGCAGCTTGGACCAGACAGGGGGCCGAACCGGGGAGCTGTTTTTT.

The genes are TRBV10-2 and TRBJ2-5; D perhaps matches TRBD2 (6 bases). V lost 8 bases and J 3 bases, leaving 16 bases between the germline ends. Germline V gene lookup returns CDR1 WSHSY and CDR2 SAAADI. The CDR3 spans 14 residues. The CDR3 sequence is CASRRGIGEETQYF. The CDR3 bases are TGCGCCAGCCGGCGGGGAATCGGTGAAGAGACCCAGTACTTC.

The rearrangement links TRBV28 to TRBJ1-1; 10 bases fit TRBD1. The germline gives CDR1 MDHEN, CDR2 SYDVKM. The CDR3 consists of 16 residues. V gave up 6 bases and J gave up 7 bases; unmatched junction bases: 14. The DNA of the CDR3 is TGTGCCAGCAGGCCGACAGGGGGCGTCGGATCTGGTGAAGCTTTCTTT. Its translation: CASRPTGGVGSGEAFF.

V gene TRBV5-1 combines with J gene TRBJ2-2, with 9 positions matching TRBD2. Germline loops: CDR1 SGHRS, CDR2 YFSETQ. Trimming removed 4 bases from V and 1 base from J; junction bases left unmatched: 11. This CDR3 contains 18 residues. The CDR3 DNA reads TGCGCCAGCAGCACCGGACTAGCGTCATACATGAACACCGGGGAGCTGTTTTTT. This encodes CASSTGLASYMNTGELFF.

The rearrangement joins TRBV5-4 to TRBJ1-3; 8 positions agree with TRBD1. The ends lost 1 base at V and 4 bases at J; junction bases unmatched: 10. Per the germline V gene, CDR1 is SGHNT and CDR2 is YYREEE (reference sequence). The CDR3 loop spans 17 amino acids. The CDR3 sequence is CASSLSRGQGVGNTIYF. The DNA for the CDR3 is TGTGCCAGCAGCTTGTCCCGCGGACAGGGCGTCGGAAACACCATATATTTT. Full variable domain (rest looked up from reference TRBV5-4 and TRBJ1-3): ETGVTQSPTHLIKTRGQQVTLRCSSQSGHNTVSWYQQALGQGPQFIFQYYREEENGRGNFPPRFSGLQFPNYSSELNVNALELDDSALYLCASSLSRGQGVGNTIYFGEGSWLTVV.

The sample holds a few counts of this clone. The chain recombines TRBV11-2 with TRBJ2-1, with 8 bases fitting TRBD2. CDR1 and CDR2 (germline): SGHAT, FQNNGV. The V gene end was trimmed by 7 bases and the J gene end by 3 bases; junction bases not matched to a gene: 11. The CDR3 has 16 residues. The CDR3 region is CASMNSVAGSYNEQFF. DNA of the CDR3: TGTGCCAGCATGAACTCGGTAGCGGGGAGCTACAATGAGCAGTTCTTC. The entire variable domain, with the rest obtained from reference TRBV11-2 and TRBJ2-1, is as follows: EAGVAQSPRYKIIEKRQSVAFWCNPISGHATLYWYQQILGQGPKLLIQFQNNGVVDDSQLPKDRFSAERLKGVDSTLKIQPAKLEDSAVYLCASMNSVAGSYNEQFFGPGTRLTVL.

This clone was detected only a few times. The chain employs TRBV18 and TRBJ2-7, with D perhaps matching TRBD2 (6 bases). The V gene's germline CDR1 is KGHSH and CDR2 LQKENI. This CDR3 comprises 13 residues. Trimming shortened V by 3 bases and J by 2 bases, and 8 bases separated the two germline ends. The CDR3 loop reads CASSPGGPYEQYF. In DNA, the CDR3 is TGTGCCAGCTCACCGGGGGGACCCTACGAGCAGTACTTC. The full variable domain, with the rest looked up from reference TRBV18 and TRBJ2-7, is NAGVMQNPRHLVRRRGQEARLRCSPMKGHSHVYWYRQLPEEGLKFMVYLQKENIIDESGMPKERFSAEFPKEGPSILRIQQVVRGDSAAYFCASSPGGPYEQYFGPGTRLTVT.

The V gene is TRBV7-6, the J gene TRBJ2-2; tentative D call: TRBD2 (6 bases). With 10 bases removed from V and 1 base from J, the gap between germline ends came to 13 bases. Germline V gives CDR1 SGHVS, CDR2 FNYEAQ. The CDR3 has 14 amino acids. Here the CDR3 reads CATQAGLNTGELFF. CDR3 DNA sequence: TGTGCCACCCAGGCGGGGCTGAACACCGGGGAGCTGTTTTTT.

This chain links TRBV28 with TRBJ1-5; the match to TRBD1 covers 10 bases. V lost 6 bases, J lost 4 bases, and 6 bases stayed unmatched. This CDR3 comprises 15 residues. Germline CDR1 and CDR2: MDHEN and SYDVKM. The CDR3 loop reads CASRGTGQGNQPQHF. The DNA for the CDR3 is TGTGCCAGCAGGGGAACGGGACAGGGGAATCAGCCCCAGCATTTT.

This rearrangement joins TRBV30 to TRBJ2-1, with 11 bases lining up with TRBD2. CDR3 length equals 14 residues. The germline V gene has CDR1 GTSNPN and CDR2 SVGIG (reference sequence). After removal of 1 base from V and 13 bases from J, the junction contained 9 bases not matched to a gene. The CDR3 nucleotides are TGTGCCTGGAGTGGACTAGCGGGGAGCAGAAATCAGTTCTTC. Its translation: CAWSGLAGSRNQFF.

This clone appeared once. In DNA form, the CDR3 reads TGTGCCAGTAGGACAGAAATATTGAACACTGAAGCTTTCTTT. Protein: CASRTEILNTEAFF. The chain couples TRBV19 to TRBJ1-1; TRBD1 might be the D (5 bases). Germline V gene lookup returns CDR1 LNHDA and CDR2 SQIVND (reference sequence). Trimming removed 6 bases from V and 0 bases from J, with 11 bases in between. The CDR3 length is 14 residues. The full variable domain, completed using reference TRBV19 and TRBJ1-1, is DGGITQSPKYLFRKEGQNVTLSCEQNLNHDAMYWYRQDPGQGLRLIYYSQIVNDFQKGDIAEGYSVSREKKESFPLTVTSAQKNPTAFYLCASRTEILNTEAFFGQGTRLTVV.